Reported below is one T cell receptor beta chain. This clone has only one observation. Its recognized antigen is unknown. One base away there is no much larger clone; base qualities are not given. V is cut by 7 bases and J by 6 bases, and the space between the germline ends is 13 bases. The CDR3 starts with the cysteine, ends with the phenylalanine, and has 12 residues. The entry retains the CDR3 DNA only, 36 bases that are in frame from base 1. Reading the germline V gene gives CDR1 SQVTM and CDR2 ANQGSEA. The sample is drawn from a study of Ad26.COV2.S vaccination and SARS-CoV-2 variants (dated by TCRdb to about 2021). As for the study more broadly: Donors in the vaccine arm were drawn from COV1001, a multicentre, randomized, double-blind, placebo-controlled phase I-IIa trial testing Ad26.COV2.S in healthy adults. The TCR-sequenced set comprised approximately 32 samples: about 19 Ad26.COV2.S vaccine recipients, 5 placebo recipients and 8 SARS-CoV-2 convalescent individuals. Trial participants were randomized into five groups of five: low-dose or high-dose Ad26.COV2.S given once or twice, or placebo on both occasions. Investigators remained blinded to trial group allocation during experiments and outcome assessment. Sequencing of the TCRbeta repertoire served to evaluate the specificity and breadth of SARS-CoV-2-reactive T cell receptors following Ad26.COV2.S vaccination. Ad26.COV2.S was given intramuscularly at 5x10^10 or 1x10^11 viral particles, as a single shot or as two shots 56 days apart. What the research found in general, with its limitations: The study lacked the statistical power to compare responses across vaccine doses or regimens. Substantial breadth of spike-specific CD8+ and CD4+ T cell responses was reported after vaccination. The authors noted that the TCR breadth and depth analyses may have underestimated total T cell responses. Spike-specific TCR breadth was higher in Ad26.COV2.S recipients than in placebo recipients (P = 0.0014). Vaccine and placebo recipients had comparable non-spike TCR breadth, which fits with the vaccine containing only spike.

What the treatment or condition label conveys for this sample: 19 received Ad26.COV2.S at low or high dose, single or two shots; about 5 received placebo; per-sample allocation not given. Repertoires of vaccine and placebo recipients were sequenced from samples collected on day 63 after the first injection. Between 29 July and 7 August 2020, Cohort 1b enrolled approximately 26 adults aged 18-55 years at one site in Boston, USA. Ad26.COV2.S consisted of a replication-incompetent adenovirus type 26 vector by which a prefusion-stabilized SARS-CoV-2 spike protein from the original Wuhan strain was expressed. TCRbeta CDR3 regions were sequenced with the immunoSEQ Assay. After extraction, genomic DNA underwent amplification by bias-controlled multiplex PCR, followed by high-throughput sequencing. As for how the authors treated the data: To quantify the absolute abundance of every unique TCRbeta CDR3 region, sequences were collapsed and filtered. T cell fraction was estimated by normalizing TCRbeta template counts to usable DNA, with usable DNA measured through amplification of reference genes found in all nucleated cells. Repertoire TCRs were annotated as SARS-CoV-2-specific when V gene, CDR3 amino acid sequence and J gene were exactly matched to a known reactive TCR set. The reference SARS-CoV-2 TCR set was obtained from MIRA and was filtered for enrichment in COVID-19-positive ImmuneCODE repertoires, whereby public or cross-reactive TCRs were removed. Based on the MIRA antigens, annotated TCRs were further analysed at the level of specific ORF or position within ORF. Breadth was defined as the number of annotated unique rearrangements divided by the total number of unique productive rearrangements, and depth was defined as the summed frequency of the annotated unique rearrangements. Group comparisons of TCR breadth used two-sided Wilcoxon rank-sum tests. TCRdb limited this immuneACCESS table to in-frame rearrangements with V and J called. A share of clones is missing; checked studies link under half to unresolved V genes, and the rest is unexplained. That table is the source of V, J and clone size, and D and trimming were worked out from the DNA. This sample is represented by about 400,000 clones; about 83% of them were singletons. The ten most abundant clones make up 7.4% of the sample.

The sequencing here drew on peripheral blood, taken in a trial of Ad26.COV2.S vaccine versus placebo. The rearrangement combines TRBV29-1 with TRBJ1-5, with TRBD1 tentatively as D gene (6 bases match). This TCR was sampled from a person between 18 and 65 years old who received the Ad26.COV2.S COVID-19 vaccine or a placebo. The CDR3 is CSAGTPPQPQHF. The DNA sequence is TGCAGCGCCGGGACACCTCCTCAGCCCCAGCATTTT. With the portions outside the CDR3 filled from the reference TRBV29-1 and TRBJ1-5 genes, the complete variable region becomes SAVISQKPSRDICQRGTSLTIQCQVDSQVTMMFWYRQQPGQSLTLIATANQGSEATYESGFVIDKFPISRPNLTFSTLTVSNMSPEDSSIYLCSAGTPPQPQHFGDGTRLSIL.